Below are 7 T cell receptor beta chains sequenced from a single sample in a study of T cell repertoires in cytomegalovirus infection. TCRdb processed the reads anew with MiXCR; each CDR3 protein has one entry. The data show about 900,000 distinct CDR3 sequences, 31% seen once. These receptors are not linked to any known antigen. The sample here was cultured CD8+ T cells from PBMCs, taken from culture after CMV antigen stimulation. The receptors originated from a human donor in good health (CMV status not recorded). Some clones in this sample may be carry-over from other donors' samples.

CDR3 amino acids: CASSDSTRIKLNTEAFF. The CDR3 DNA follows: TGTGCCAGCAGTGACTCAACGAGGATCAAACTGAACACTGAAGCTTTCTTT. The chain joins TRBV6-4 to TRBJ1-1; D is undetermined. This CDR3 spans 17 amino acids. Trimming took 0 bases from V and 0 from J, leaving 14 bases between them. CDR1 is MRHNA, CDR2 SNTAGT, per germline.

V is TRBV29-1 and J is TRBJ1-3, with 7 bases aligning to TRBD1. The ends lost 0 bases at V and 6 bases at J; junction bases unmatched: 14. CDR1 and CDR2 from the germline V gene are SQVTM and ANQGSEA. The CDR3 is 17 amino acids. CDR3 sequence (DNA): TGCAGCGTTGAAGATCGGGAGCCGGGACAGCTTTTAAACACCATATATTTT. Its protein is CSVEDREPGQLLNTIYF.

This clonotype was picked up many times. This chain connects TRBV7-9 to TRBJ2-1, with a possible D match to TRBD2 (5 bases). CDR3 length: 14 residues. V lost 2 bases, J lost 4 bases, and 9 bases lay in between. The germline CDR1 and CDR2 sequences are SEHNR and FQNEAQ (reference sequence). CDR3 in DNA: TGTGCCAGCAGCTTAAGCGGCAATTACAATGAGCAGTTCTTC. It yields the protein CASSLSGNYNEQFF.

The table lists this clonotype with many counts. The CDR3 DNA follows: TGTGCCAGCAGCTTAAGGCCAGGGACTAGCACAGATACGCAGTATTTT. Its translation: CASSLRPGTSTDTQYF. The gene calls are TRBV5-4 and TRBJ2-3; D might be TRBD2 (6 bases). There are 16 residues in the CDR3. V dropped 2 bases and J dropped 0 bases, with 13 bases sitting between them. From germline, CDR1 is SGHNT and CDR2 YYREEE (reference sequence).

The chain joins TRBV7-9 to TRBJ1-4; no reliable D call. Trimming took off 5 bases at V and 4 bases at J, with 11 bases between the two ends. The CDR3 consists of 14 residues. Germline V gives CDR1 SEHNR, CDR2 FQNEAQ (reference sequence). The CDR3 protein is CASSPAGSNEKLFF. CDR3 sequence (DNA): TGTGCCAGCAGCCCGGCCGGAAGTAATGAAAAACTGTTTTTT.

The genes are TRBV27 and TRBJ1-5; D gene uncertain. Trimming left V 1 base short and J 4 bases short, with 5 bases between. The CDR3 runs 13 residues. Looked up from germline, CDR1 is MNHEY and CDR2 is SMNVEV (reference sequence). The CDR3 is CASSLYMNQPQHF. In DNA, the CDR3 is TGTGCCAGCAGTTTATATATGAATCAGCCCCAGCATTTT.

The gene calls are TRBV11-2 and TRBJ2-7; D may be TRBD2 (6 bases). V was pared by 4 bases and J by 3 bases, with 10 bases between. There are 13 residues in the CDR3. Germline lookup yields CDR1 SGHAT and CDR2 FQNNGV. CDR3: CASSSGLGYEQYF. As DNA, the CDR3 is TGTGCCAGCAGCTCGGGACTGGGCTACGAGCAGTACTTC. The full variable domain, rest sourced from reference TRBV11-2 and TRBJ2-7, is EAGVAQSPRYKIIEKRQSVAFWCNPISGHATLYWYQQILGQGPKLLIQFQNNGVVDDSQLPKDRFSAERLKGVDSTLKIQPAKLEDSAVYLCASSSGLGYEQYFGPGTRLTVT.